One sample yielded the 7 T cell receptor beta chains listed below, sequenced in a study of T cell repertoires in cytomegalovirus infection. TCRdb recomputed calls from the reads with MiXCR, one row per CDR3 protein. The profile shows under 250,000 distinct CDR3 sequences, about 12% of them singletons. Specimen: PBMCs. All receptors come from a human donor in good health (CMV status not recorded). Some clones in this sample may be carry-over from other donors' samples.

The V gene is TRBV28, the J gene TRBJ1-2; D might be TRBD1 (5 bases). Germline V lookup: CDR1 MDHEN, CDR2 SYDVKM. This CDR3 has 13 amino acids. With 2 bases removed from V and 6 bases from J, the gap between germline ends came to 10 bases. The CDR3 here is CASSLKGRDGYTF. DNA for the CDR3: TGTGCCAGCAGTTTAAAGGGGCGGGATGGCTACACCTTC.

This clonotype showed up just a few times. The chain carries TRBV19 and TRBJ2-3; D perhaps matches TRBD2 (5 bases). The length of the CDR3 is 15 residues. CDR1 and CDR2 from the germline V gene are LNHDA and SQIVND (reference sequence). Trimming stripped 7 bases from V and 0 bases from J, with 14 bases between. This CDR3 reads CASTPDSLSTDTQYF. The CDR3 DNA reads as TGTGCCAGTACCCCGGACTCCCTCAGCACAGATACGCAGTATTTT.

At least ten counts were recorded for this clonotype. This chain uses TRBV7-2 with TRBJ1-1; no clear D gene. The V gene's germline CDR1 is SGHTA and CDR2 FQGNSA. The CDR3 loop spans 12 amino acids. Between the trimmed V and J ends, which lost 2 bases and 6 bases, there was a span of 7 bases. The CDR3 DNA sequence: TGTGCCAGCAGCTTAAGAGGGTCTGAAGCTTTCTTT. This translates into CASSLRGSEAFF.

This clonotype appeared a few times. The rearrangement joins TRBV2 to TRBJ2-3; 10 nucleotides line up with TRBD2. The germline V gene encodes CDR1 SNHLY and CDR2 FYNNEI. The V and J ends lost 6 bases and 0 bases, in that order; junction bases with no gene match: 6. CDR3 length: 16 amino acids. CDR3 amino acids: CASRALAGSSTDTQYF. CDR3 sequence (DNA): TGTGCCAGCAGGGCACTAGCGGGATCCAGCACAGATACGCAGTATTTT.

This clonotype was counted ten times or more. This chain uses TRBV11-3 with TRBJ2-2; D gene unclear. CDR3 size: 16 residues. Germline V gene lookup returns CDR1 SGHNT and CDR2 YENEEA. V gave up 5 bases and J gave up 5 bases, with 18 bases separating them. The CDR3 region has the DNA TGTGCCAGCAGCACCTCGAGGCCTATCGGAACCGGGGAGCTGTTTTTT. Translated, it gives CASSTSRPIGTGELFF. Full variable domain (remainder filled in from reference TRBV11-3 and TRBJ2-2): EAGVVQSPRYKIIEKKQPVAFWCNPISGHNTLYWYLQNLGQGPELLIRYENEEAVDDSQLPKDRFSAERLKGVDSTLKIQPAELGDSAVYLCASSTSRPIGTGELFFGEGSRLTVL.

The table lists this clonotype with a few counts. The chain joins TRBV20-1 to TRBJ1-2; D possibly corresponds to TRBD1 (5 bases). Germline loops: CDR1 DFQATT, CDR2 SNEGSKA (reference sequence). CDR3 length equals 12 residues. V was pared by 3 bases and J by 9 bases, with 14 bases between. The CDR3 DNA sequence: TGCAGTGCTAGGCCCGGGGGGGGAAGCTACACCTTC. Translating it yields CSARPGGGSYTF.

In its sample, this clonotype was seen a few times. This chain joins TRBV5-6 and TRBJ2-7; possible D gene TRBD2, 6 bases. This CDR3 is 14 amino acids long. Germline assignment: CDR1 SGHDT and CDR2 YYEEEE. Between the trimmed V and J ends, which lost 5 bases and 2 bases, there was a span of 14 bases. The CDR3 nucleotides read TGTGCCAGCAGGTTCGGAGGGCCACCCTACGAGCAGTACTTC. It specifies CASRFGGPPYEQYF.